This TCR beta chain came from a study of CD8+ T cells in alopecia areata. RNA was extracted and reverse transcribed into cDNA as the sequencing template. Here immunoSEQ multiplex PCR was the method, and the copy in TCRdb shows in-frame clones only, minus some. Here the sample spans about 120,000 clones, 50% to 75% being singletons. Findings and caveats of the study: Within the top 100, expanded CD8+ clones significantly decreased with tofacitinib, as did scalp clonality. It was observed that many expanded lesional clones persisted in scalp and blood during tofacitinib. As there was one nonresponder, how baseline CD8+ expansion relates to response remains uncertain.

Trimming at V came to 0 bases and at J to 5 bases, leaving 9 bases not matched to a gene. CDR3 length: 15 amino acids. Germline V CDR1 and CDR2: GTSNPN, SVGIG (reference sequence). Notes on this clone: The antigen remains unidentified.

Treatment: oral pan-JAK inhibitor, 5-10 mg twice daily. The study team obtained lesional scalp punch biopsies and peripheral blood from alopecia areata patients. The clonotype was recovered from a human donor with alopecia areata. Sequenced material: CD8+ T cells sorted from blood, taken at week 4, from a patient treated with tofacitinib. This chain connects TRBV30 to TRBJ1-1; 7 bases agree with TRBD1. In DNA form, the CDR3 reads TGTGCCTGGAGTGTCCCCTACAGGGGTGGTACTGAAGCTTTCTTT. This gives the protein CAWSVPYRGGTEAFF.